This TCR beta chain came from a study of cytotoxic CD8 clonotypes in ibrutinib-treated CLL. Across the whole study: Of the patients, about a dozen were relapsed/refractory, some 15 treatment-naive and fewer than 18 IGHV unmutated.

A word on this clone: Antigen: not known. Compared with germline, one end of the junction differs, possibly owing to a read error.

Study-wide points: Baseline-level clonality went beyond age-matched healthy donors and moved in step with circulating CD8+ T-cell counts. At progression, clonality fell back toward baseline after rising at ibrutinib response. Samples from sustained-remission and progressing patients were taken at different times.

The method was immunoSEQ multiplex PCR; TCRdb's version includes in-frame clones alone and lacks a portion of them. The repertoire has some 200,000 clones, over 55% of them found once; the top ten carry under 15%. This CDR3 contains 13 residues. Germline CDR1 is SSHAT and CDR2 is FNYEAQ (reference sequence). This clonotype was obtained from a human donor with chronic lymphocytic leukemia. The chain couples TRBV7-7 to TRBJ1-1; D not resolved. The sequences come from PBMCs, collected after 24 months of ibrutinib treatment. CDR3 in DNA: TGTGCTAGCAGCTTACAGATGAACACTGAAGCTTTCTTT. As protein: CASSLQMNTEAFF.